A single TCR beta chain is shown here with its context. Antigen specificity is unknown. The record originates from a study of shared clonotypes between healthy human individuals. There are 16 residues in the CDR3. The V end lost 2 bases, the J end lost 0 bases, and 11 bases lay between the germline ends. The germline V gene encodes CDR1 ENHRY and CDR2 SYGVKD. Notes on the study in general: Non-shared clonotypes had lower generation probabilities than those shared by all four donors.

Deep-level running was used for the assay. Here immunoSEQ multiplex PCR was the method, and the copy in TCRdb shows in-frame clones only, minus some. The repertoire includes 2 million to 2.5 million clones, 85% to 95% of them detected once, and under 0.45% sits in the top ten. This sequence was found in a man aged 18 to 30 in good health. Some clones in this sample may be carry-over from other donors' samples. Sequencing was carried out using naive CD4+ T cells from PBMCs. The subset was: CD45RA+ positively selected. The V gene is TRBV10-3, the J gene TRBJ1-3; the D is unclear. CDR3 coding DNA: TGTGCCATCAGTGAGAGCGCGAGTCACTCTGGAAACACCATATATTTT. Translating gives CAISESASHSGNTIYF.